This T cell receptor beta chain was recovered during a study of cytomegalovirus exposure and HLA in healthy donors. Profiled with immunoSEQ multiplex PCR; TCRdb holds only in-frame clones, not every one. The table lists 70,000 or so clones, about 94% of them singletons. For this clone: Its antigen is undetermined.

The study, taken as a whole, reports: CMV antigen specificity of three CMV-associated chains was confirmed in vitro.

In germline, CDR1 is SGHDN, CDR2 FVKESK. J was trimmed by 5 bases and V by 0 bases; bases with no gene match: 2. The CDR3 covers 15 residues. The sequenced sample was PBMCs. The J gene is TRBJ2-5, the V gene TRBV14; 11 positions match TRBD2. The origin of this receptor is a man in his late teens or twenties in good health and CMV-seropositive. The CDR3 loop is CASSQDLAGGETQYF. Written as DNA, the CDR3 is TGTGCCAGCAGCCAAGATCTAGCGGGAGGCGAGACCCAGTACTTC.